Described below is a single T cell receptor beta chain sequence and its context. Germline is not matched at one junction end, which may reflect a read error. The germline gives CDR1 MNHNS, CDR2 SASEGT. The CDR3 runs 15 residues. These data belong to a study of blood T cell repertoires in COVID-19. In the study overall: Acute and convalescent COVID-19 specimens originated in the United States, Italy and Spain.

The method was immunoSEQ multiplex PCR; TCRdb's version includes in-frame clones alone and lacks a portion of them. Here the sample spans more than 25,000 clones, roughly 84% being singletons. Sequenced input: peripheral blood. This chain uses TRBV6-1 with TRBJ2-2, with 7 positions matching TRBD2. This receptor was identified in a man older than 75 with active COVID-19. The DNA for the CDR3 is TGTGCCAGCAGTGAAGGGGAGGGGAACCCCGGGGAGCTGTTTTTT. The encoded protein is CASSEGEGNPGELFF.